The TCR beta chain described here comes from a study of blood T cell repertoires in COVID-19. Study-wide context: COVID-19 samples collected from the United States, Italy and Spain covered acute and convalescent phases.

The V end lost 0 bases, the J end lost 1 base, and 7 bases lay between the germline ends. The CDR3 spans 13 residues. CDR1 and CDR2 from the germline V gene are GTSNPN and SVGIG (reference sequence). Original processing notes: It was from reference gene primer amplification that nucleated cell counts were estimated. Only in-frame clones appear in the TCRdb table, and some are missing; sequencing was by immunoSEQ multiplex PCR. That table is the source of V, J and clone size, and D and trimming were worked out from the DNA. The data show about 400,000 clones, with around 86% seen just once and roughly 3.1% held by the top ten.

V gene TRBV30 combines with J gene TRBJ2-7; weak D call: TRBD2 (5 bases). Sequencing was carried out using peripheral blood. The source is a human donor in a cohort sampled during active COVID-19. As DNA, the CDR3 is TGTGCCTGGAGTGTACTAGGATCCTACGAGCAGTACTTC. Amino acids: CAWSVLGSYEQYF.